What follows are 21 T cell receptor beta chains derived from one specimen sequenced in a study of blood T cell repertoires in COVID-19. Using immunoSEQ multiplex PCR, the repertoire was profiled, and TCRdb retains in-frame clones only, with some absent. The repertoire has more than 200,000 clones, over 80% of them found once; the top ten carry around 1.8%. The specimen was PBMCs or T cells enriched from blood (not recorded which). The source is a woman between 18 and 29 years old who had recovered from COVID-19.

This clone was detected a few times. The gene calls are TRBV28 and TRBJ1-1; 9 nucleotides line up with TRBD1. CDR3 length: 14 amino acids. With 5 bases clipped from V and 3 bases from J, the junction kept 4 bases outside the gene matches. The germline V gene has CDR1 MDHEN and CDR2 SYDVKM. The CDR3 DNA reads TGTGCCAGCAGTCCAGGACAGGGGTACACTGAAGCTTTCTTT. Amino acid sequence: CASSPGQGYTEAFF.

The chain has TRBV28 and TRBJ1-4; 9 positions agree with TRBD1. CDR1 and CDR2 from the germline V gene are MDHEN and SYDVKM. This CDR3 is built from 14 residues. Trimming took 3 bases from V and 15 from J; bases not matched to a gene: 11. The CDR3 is CASSFEPGQGDMFF. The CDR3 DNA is TGTGCCAGCAGTTTCGAACCGGGACAGGGAGATATGTTTTTT.

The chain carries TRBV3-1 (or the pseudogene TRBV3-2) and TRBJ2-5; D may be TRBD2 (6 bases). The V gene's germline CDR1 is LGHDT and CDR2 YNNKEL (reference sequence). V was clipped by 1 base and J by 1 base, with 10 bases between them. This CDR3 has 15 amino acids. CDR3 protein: CASSQGSSGQETQYF. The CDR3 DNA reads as TGTGCCAGCAGCCAAGGTAGTAGCGGCCAAGAGACCCAGTACTTC.

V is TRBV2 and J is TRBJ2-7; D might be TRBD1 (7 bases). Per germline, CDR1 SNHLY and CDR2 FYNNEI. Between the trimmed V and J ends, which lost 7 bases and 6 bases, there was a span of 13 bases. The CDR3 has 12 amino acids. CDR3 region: CASTRQGGEQYF. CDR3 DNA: TGTGCCAGCACCAGACAGGGAGGCGAGCAGTACTTC.

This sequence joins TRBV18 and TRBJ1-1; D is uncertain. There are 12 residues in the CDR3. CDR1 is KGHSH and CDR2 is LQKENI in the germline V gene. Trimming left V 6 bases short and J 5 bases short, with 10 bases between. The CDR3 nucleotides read TGTGCCAGCTCGCCGAATAGTACTGAAGCTTTCTTT. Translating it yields CASSPNSTEAFF.

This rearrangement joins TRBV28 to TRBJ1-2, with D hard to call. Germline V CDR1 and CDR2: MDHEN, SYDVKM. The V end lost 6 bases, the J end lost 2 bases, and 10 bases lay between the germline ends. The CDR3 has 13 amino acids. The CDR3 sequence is CASSAGFNYGYTF. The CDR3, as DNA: TGTGCCAGCAGCGCCGGGTTCAACTATGGCTACACCTTC.

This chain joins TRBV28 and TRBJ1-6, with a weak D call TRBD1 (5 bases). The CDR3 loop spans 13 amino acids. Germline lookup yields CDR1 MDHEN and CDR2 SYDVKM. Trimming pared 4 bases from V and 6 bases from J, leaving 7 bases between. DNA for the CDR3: TGTGCCAGCAGTTCCAGGGTTAATTCACCCCTCCACTTT. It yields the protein CASSSRVNSPLHF.

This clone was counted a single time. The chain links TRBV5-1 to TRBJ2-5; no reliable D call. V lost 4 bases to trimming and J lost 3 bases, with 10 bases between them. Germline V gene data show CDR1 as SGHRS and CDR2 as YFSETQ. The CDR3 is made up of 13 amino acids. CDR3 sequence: CASSPNSKETQYF. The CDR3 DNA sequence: TGCGCCAGCAGCCCGAACTCGAAAGAGACCCAGTACTTC.

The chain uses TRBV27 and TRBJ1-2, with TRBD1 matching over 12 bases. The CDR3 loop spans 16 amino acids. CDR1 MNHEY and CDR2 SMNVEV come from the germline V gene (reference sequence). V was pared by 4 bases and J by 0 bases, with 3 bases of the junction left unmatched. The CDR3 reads CASSSGTGGANYGYTF. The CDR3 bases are TGTGCCAGCAGTTCCGGGACAGGGGGCGCTAACTATGGCTACACCTTC.

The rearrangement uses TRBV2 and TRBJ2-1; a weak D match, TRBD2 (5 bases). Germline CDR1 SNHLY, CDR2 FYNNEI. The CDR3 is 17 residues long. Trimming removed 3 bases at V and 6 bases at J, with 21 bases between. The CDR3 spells CASSDVPRLRAGNEQFF. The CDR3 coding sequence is TGTGCCAGCAGTGACGTCCCTAGACTGAGGGCGGGCAATGAGCAGTTCTTC. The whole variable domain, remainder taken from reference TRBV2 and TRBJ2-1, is EPEVTQTPSHQVTQMGQEVILRCVPISNHLYFYWYRQILGQKVEFLVSFYNNEISEKSEIFDDQFSVERPDGSNFTLKIRSTKLEDSAMYFCASSDVPRLRAGNEQFFGPGTRLTVL.

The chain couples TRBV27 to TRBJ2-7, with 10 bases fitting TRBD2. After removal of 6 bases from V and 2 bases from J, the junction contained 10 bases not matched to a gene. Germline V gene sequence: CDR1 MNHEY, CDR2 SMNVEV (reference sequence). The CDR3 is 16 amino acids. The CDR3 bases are TGTGCCAGCAGCCATCCCTCTAGCGGGGGCGCCTACGAGCAGTACTTC. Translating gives CASSHPSSGGAYEQYF.

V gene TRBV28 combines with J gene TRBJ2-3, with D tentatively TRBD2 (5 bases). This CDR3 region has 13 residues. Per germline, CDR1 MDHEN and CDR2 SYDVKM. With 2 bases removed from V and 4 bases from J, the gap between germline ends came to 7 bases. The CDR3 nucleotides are TGTGCCAGCAGTTTAAGGGAGCCAGATACGCAGTATTTT. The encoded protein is CASSLREPDTQYF.

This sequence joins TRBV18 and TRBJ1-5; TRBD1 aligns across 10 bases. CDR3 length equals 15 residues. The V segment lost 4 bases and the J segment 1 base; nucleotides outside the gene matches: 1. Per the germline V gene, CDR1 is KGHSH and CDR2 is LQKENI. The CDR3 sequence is CASSLGQGSNQPQHF. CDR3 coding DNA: TGTGCCAGCTCACTGGGACAGGGGAGCAATCAGCCCCAGCATTTT.

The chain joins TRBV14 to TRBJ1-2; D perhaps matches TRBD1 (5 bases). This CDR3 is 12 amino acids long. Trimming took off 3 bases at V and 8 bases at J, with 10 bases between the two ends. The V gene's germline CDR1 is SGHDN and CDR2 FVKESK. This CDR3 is CASSQTRGGYTF. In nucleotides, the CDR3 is TGTGCCAGCAGCCAGACTCGGGGGGGCTACACCTTC.

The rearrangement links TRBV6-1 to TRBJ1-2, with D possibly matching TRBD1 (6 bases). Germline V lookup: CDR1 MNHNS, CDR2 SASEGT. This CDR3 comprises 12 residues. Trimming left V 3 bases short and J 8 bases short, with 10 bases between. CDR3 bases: TGTGCCAGCAGTGATTCAGGGACAGGCTACACCTTC. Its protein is CASSDSGTGYTF.

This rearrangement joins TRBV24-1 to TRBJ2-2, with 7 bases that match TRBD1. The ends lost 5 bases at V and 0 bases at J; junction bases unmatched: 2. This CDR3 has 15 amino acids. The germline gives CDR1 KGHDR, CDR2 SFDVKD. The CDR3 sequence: CATSAGTANTGELFF. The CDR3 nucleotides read TGTGCCACCAGTGCCGGGACAGCGAACACCGGGGAGCTGTTTTTT.

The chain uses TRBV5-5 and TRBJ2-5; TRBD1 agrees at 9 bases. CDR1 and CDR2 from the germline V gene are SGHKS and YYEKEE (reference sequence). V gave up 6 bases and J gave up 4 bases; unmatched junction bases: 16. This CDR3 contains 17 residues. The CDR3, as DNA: TGTGCCAGCAAGACCTACGCCGGGACAGGGTTTAGAGAGACCCAGTACTTC. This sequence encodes CASKTYAGTGFRETQYF.

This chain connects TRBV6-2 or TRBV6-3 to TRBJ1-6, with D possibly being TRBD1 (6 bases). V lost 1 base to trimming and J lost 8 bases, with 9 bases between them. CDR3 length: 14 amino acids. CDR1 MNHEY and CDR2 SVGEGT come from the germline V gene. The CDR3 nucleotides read TGTGCCAGCAGTTACTACAGGGCTGATTCACCCCTCCACTTT. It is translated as CASSYYRADSPLHF.

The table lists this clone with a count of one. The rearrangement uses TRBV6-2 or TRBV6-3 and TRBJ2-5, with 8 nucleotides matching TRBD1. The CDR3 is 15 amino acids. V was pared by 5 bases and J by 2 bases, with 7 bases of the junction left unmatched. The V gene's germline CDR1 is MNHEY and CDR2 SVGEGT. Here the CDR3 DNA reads TGTGCCAGCAGTCAAGCAACAGGGGGGCAAGAGACCCAGTACTTC. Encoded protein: CASSQATGGQETQYF.

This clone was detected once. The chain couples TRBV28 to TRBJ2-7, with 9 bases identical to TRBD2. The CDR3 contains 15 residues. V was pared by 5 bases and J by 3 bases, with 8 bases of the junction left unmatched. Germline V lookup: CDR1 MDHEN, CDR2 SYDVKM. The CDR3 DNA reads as TGTGCCAGCAGTCACCAGCGGGAGGTTCTCTACGAGCAGTACTTC. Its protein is CASSHQREVLYEQYF.

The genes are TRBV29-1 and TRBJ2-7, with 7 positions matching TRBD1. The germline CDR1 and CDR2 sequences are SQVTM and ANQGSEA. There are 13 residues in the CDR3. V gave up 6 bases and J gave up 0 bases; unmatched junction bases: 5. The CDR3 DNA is TGCAGCGTCGTGACAGGGAGCTCCTACGAGCAGTACTTC. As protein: CSVVTGSSYEQYF.